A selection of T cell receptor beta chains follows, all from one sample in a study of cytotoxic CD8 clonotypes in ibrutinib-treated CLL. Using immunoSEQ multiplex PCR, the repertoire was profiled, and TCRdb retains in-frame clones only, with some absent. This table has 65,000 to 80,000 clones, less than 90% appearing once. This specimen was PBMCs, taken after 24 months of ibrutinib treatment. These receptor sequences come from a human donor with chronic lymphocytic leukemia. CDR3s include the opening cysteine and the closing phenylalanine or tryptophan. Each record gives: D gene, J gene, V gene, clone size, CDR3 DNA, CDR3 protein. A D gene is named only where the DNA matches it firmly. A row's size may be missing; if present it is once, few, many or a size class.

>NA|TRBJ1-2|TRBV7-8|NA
TGTGCCAGCAGCTTAGATGAGGGGTCGTTCGGCTACACCTTC
CASSLDEGSFGYTF
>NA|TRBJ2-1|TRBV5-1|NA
TGCGCCAGCAGCTTGGTCGGGAGTTCCTACAATGAGCAGTTCTTC
CASSLVGSSYNEQFF
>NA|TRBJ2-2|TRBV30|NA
TGTGCCTGGACCCGTTACGGGGAGCTGTTTTTT
CAWTRYGELFF
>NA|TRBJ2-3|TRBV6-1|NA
TGTGCCAGCAGCCATGACTGGCATACGCAGTATTTT
CASSHDWHTQYF
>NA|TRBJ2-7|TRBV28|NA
TGTGCCAGCAGTTTATCGCTACGGGCCTACGAGCAGTACTTC
CASSLSLRAYEQYF
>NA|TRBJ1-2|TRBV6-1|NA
TGTGCCAGCAGTGAATTGCCAGAGTATGGCTACACCTTC
CASSELPEYGYTF
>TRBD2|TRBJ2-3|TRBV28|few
TGTGCCAGCAGTCCCCTCATTCTAGCGGGAGGGTCAGATACGCAGTATTTT
CASSPLILAGGSDTQYF
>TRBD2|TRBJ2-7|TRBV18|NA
TGTGCCAGCTCACCCCCGGTAGGAGCGGGAGGGCAGTACTTC
CASSPPVGAGGQYF
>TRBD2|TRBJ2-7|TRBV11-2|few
TGTGCCAGCAGCTTAGCGCGAGCGGGAGTCGAGCAGTACTTC
CASSLARAGVEQYF
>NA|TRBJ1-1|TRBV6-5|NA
TGTGCCAGCAGTCACCCGGGGGGATACACTGAAGCTTTCTTT
CASSHPGGYTEAFF
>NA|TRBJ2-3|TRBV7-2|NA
TGTGCCAGCAGCCTAGCTGCGGCCGCAGATACGCAGTATTTT
CASSLAAAADTQYF
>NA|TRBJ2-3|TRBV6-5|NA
TGTGCCAGCAGTTTTCGGGACCCGAGTGTAGATACGCAGTATTTT
CASSFRDPSVDTQYF
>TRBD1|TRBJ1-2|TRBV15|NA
TGTGCCACCAGCTCCCCACGACAGGGCCCACCTGGATATGGCTACACCTTC
CATSSPRQGPPGYGYTF
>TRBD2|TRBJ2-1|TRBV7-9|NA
TGTGCCAGCAGCGTACTCCCGGGACTAGCGACTTCCTACAATGAGCAGTTCTTC
CASSVLPGLATSYNEQFF
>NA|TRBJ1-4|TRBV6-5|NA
TGTGCCAGCAGTTACAGGGGCAATGAAAAACTGTTTTTT
CASSYRGNEKLFF
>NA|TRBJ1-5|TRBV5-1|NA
TGCGCCAGCAGCCTTGGCACCAATCAGCCCCAGCATTTT
CASSLGTNQPQHF
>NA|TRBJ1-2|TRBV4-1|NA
TGCGCCAGCAGCCAAGGGATAGGGGCGGGAGGCTACACCTTC
CASSQGIGAGGYTF
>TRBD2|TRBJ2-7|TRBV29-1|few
TGCAGCGTGGCCCGCAGCGGGAGTACCTACGAGCAGTACTTC
CSVARSGSTYEQYF
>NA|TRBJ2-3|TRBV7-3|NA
TGTGCCAGCAGCCCCGGGACAGATACGCAGTATTTT
CASSPGTDTQYF
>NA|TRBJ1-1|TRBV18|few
TGTGCCAGCTCACCCAACAGGGATAACACTGAAGCTTTCTTT
CASSPNRDNTEAFF
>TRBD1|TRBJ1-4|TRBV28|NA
TGTGCCAGCAGTTGGGGTCAGGGGGAAAATGAAAAACTGTTTTTT
CASSWGQGENEKLFF
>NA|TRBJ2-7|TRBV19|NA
TGTGCCAGTAGTATGAATCGGGAGCCCAGCTACGAGCAGTACTTC
CASSMNREPSYEQYF
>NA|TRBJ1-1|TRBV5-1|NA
TGCGCCAGCAGCTTTCAGGGTGGGAACACTGAAGCTTTCTTT
CASSFQGGNTEAFF
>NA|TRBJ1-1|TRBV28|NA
TGTGCCAGCAGCCCCACAGGAAGATACTATGAAGCTTTCTTT
CASSPTGRYYEAFF
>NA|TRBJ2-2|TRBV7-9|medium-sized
TGTGCCAGCAGCCCGGGGGCGGGCACCGGGGAGCTGTTTTTT
CASSPGAGTGELFF
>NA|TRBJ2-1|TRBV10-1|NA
TGCGCCAGCAGTGAGTGGCAGGGGCCCAATGAGCAGTTCTTC
CASSEWQGPNEQFF
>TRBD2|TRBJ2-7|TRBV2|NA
TGTGCCAGCCTAGATCGCGGGAGCTCCTACGAGCAGTACTTC
CASLDRGSSYEQYF
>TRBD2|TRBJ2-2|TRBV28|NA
TGTGCCAGCAGTCCTGGGACTAGCGGAGACACCGGGGAGCTGTTTTTT
CASSPGTSGDTGELFF
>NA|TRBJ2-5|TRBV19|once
TGTGCCAGTAGCCTGCGTGTAGGGGCAGAGACCCAGTACTTC
CASSLRVGAETQYF
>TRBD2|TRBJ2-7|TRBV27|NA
TGTGCCAGCAGAGCCCCGGGACTAGCGGCCTACGAGCAGTACTTC
CASRAPGLAAYEQYF
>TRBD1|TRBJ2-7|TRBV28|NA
TGTGCCAGCAGTTGGAAGGGACAGGGGTACTTC
CASSWKGQGYF
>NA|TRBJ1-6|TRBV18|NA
TGTGCCAGCTCGGAAAACGATTCACCCCTCCACTTT
CASSENDSPLHF
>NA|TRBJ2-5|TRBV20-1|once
TGCAGTTCCACTAGTAGAGAGACCCAGTACTTC
CSSTSRETQYF
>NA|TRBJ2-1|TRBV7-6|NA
TGTGCCAGCAGCTTAAGTCTACTGCCCTACAATGAGCAGTTCTTC
CASSLSLLPYNEQFF
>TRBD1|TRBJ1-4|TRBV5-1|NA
TGCGCCAGCAGGGACAGGGGAGGAAAACTGTTTTTT
CASRDRGGKLFF
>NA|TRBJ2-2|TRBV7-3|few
TGTGCCAGCAGCTCCGGGACGGGCGGGGAGCTGTTTTTT
CASSSGTGGELFF
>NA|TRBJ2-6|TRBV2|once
TGTGCCAGCAGACGGGCAGCCTCTGGGGCCAACGTCCTGACTTTC
CASRRAASGANVLTF
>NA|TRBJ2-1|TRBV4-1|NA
TGCGCCAGCAGCCAGGAGAACCGGGCCAGCAATGAGCAGTTCTTC
CASSQENRASNEQFF
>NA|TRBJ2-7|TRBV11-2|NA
TGTGCCAGCAGCTTATACAACACGCGGGACATGCAGTACTTC
CASSLYNTRDMQYF
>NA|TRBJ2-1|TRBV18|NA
TGTGCCAGCTCACCACCGGTAGCGTACAATGAGCAGTTCTTC
CASSPPVAYNEQFF
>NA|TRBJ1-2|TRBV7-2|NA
TGTGCCAGCAGCTCGCAGGGTACTGCTGGCTACACCTTC
CASSSQGTAGYTF